This T cell receptor beta chain was retrieved from a study of OX40 agonist ivuxolimab in advanced cancers. Looking at the study overall: The diagnoses of dose-escalation patients were hepatocellular carcinoma, melanoma, renal cell or head and neck cancer.

Study-level findings and limits: Expanded peripheral T cell antigen specificity was not determined. Clonal expansion from baseline to week 6 occurred in both CD4+ and CD8+ T cells.

Worth noting for this clone: Its antigen is not known.

Assay used: immunoSEQ multiplex PCR; TCRdb lists only in-frame clones, some missing. Among around 49,000 clones, approximately 79% were seen once, and the ten largest hold over 7%. Germline V lookup: CDR1 GTSNPN, CDR2 SVGIG (reference sequence). V was clipped by 0 bases and J by 4 bases, with 6 bases between them. The CDR3 sequence is 12 residues long. The V gene is TRBV30, the J gene TRBJ1-2; possible D gene TRBD1, 5 bases. The TCR sequence derives from an adult with an advanced solid tumor such as melanoma, head and neck, liver or kidney cancer. Sequences were derived from CD4+ or CD8+ T cells sorted from blood, sampled in a trial of the OX40 agonist ivuxolimab. Written as DNA, the CDR3 is TGTGCCTGGAGTGTCGACAGCTATGGCTACACCTTC. The encoded protein is CAWSVDSYGYTF. Full variable domain (remainder filled in from reference TRBV30 and TRBJ1-2): SQTIHQWPATLVQPVGSPLSLECTVEGTSNPNLYWYRQAAGRGLQLLFYSVGIGQISSEVPQNLSASRPQDRQFILSSKKLLLSDSGFYLCAWSVDSYGYTFGSGTRLTVV.